Shown below are 28 T cell receptor beta chains from a single sample sequenced in a study of blood T cell repertoires in COVID-19 (dated by TCRdb to between 2020 and 2021). Libraries were built with the immunoSEQ multiplex PCR assay. TCRdb limited this immuneACCESS table to in-frame rearrangements with V and J called. A share of clones is missing; checked studies link under half to unresolved V genes, and the rest is unexplained. For this sample there are 150,000 to 200,000 clones; approximately 87% appear just once. The ten largest make up over 3.5% of the sample. The sample taken for sequencing was peripheral blood. The receptors were sampled from a man younger than 35 with active or convalescent COVID-19.

V and J are TRBV5-6 and TRBJ1-1; D is unclear. This CDR3 comprises 12 residues. Trimming cost V 3 bases and J 5 bases, with 8 bases left between them. Germline assignment: CDR1 SGHDT and CDR2 YYEEEE. In DNA form, the CDR3 reads TGTGCCAGCAGCTCAGGTAGGACTGAAGCTTTCTTT. Protein sequence: CASSSGRTEAFF.

V is TRBV28 and J is TRBJ2-7; the match to TRBD1 covers 8 bases. Germline values: CDR1 MDHEN, CDR2 SYDVKM. The CDR3 spans 15 residues. V shed 5 bases, J shed 0 bases, and the junction held 6 bases outside the gene matches. CDR3 sequence reads: CASSPLDRDSYEQYV. The CDR3 region has the DNA TGTGCCAGCAGTCCCTTGGACAGGGACTCCTACGAGCAGTACGTC.

The chain recombines TRBV6-6 with TRBJ1-5, with TRBD1 identical over 7 bases. Germline CDR1 is MNHNY and CDR2 is SVGAGI (reference sequence). The CDR3 spans 14 residues. The V segment lost 5 bases and the J segment 11 bases; nucleotides outside the gene matches: 12. The CDR3 nucleotides read TGTGCCAGCAGTCCGCACTCAAGCAGGGGGGCCCAGCATTTT. It codes for CASSPHSSRGAQHF.

The rearrangement links TRBV9 to TRBJ2-3, with D hard to call. The CDR3 is made up of 11 amino acids. Trimming removed 4 bases at V and 3 bases at J, with 3 bases between. CDR1 is SGDLS, CDR2 YYNGEE, per germline. Here the CDR3 DNA reads TGTGCCAGCAGCCTAACAGATACGCAGTATTTT. Amino acid sequence: CASSLTDTQYF.

The gene calls are TRBV28 and TRBJ1-5; D gene uncertain. This CDR3 comprises 14 residues. Germline V gene lookup returns CDR1 MDHEN and CDR2 SYDVKM. Trimming left V 6 bases short and J 5 bases short, with 14 bases between. This CDR3 is CASSTEQNYQPQHF. CDR3 coding DNA: TGTGCCAGCAGCACAGAGCAAAATTATCAGCCCCAGCATTTT.

This clone was detected once. This CDR3 reads CASSLGQGLTGELFF. The CDR3 nucleotides are TGTGCCAGCAGCTTGGGACAGGGACTTACCGGGGAGCTGTTTTTT. V and J are TRBV7-6 and TRBJ2-2; 9 bases agree with TRBD1. Germline CDR1 reads SGHVS; CDR2 reads FNYEAQ. There are 15 residues in the CDR3. V lost 3 bases and J lost 5; bases outside the gene matches: 4.

The chain's CDR3 is CASSSNEKLFF. CDR3 in DNA: TGTGCCAGCAGCTCGAATGAAAAACTGTTTTTT. The rearrangement joins TRBV5-4 to TRBJ1-4, with no clear D. Germline CDR1 SGHNT, CDR2 YYREEE (reference sequence). The CDR3 is made up of 11 amino acids. Trimming removed 3 bases at V and 5 bases at J, with 2 bases between.

The V gene is TRBV7-9, the J gene TRBJ1-1, with D possibly being TRBD1 (6 bases). The CDR3 is made up of 14 amino acids. Per germline, CDR1 SEHNR and CDR2 FQNEAQ (reference sequence). V was clipped by 1 base and J by 10 bases, with 16 bases between them. The CDR3 DNA follows: TGTGCCAGCAGCTTAGGGTCTGGGGACAAAAGAGCTTTCTTT. It is translated as CASSLGSGDKRAFF.

The chain employs TRBV7-9 and TRBJ2-7, with 8 bases fitting TRBD1. The germline V gene has CDR1 SEHNR and CDR2 FQNEAQ (reference sequence). J gave up 6 bases and V 3 bases, and 7 bases lay outside the gene matches. This CDR3 has 14 amino acids. The CDR3 DNA is TGTGCCAGCAGCTTCGGACAGGGAAATTCCGAGCAGTACTTC. Its protein product is CASSFGQGNSEQYF.

J is TRBJ2-7 and V is TRBV27; weak D call: TRBD1 (6 bases). V lost 6 bases and J lost 3, with 18 bases in between. Germline V gene data show CDR1 as MNHEY and CDR2 as SMNVEV (reference sequence). This CDR3 is built from 15 residues. Written as DNA, the CDR3 is TGTGCCAGCAGCCGCACAGGGTATGCCCTCTACGAGCAGTACGTC. This gives the protein CASSRTGYALYEQYV.

This clone appeared once. This rearrangement joins TRBV5-1 to TRBJ1-4; TRBD1 aligns across 9 bases. The CDR3 length is 17 residues. The J segment lost 5 bases and the V segment lost 4 bases, leaving 12 bases of the junction unmatched. CDR1 and CDR2 from the germline V gene are SGHRS and YFSETQ. Here the CDR3 reads CASSMPWGQGQNEKLFF. The CDR3 bases are TGCGCCAGCAGCATGCCTTGGGGACAGGGCCAGAATGAAAAACTGTTTTTT.

The chain joins TRBV29-1 to TRBJ1-1; possibly TRBD1 for D (5 bases). V lost 4 bases to trimming and J lost 4 bases, with 13 bases between them. Germline-derived CDR1 and CDR2 are SQVTM and ANQGSEA. CDR3 size: 13 residues. CDR3 residues: CSVVGQGRTEAFF. In nucleotides, the CDR3 is TGCAGCGTTGTGGGGCAGGGCCGCACTGAAGCTTTCTTT.

The rearrangement links TRBV20-1 to TRBJ1-5; 9 nucleotides agree with TRBD1. J lost 7 bases, V lost 3 bases, and 10 bases had no gene match. Germline loops: CDR1 DFQATT, CDR2 SNEGSKA (reference sequence). The CDR3 covers 15 residues. The CDR3 reads CSASPGTGFGQPQHF. The CDR3 DNA follows: TGCAGTGCTAGTCCCGGGACAGGGTTCGGGCAGCCCCAGCATTTT.

This chain connects TRBV7-8 to TRBJ1-1; D gene ambiguous. Trimming shortened V by 2 bases and J by 1 base, and 32 bases separated the two germline ends. The length of the CDR3 is 22 residues. Germline CDR1 reads SGHVS; CDR2 reads FQNEAQ. CDR3 bases: TGTGCCAGCAGCTTAAACAGTTTCCTAAGTGAGGGCTCGGGGAAAGGGAACACTGAAGCTTTCTTT. Its translation is CASSLNSFLSEGSGKGNTEAFF.

The chain carries TRBV28 and TRBJ1-1; D unresolved. The CDR3 has 13 amino acids. CDR1 is MDHEN, CDR2 SYDVKM, per germline. The V end lost 1 base, the J end lost 2 bases, and 5 bases lay between the germline ends. The chain's CDR3 is CASSLLVNTEAFF. The CDR3, as DNA: TGTGCCAGCAGTTTATTAGTAAACACTGAAGCTTTCTTT.

This clone was observed a few times. The V call is TRBV3-1 (or the pseudogene TRBV3-2), the J call TRBJ1-2, with TRBD1 matching over 9 bases. Germline V gene sequence: CDR1 LGHDT, CDR2 YNNKEL (reference sequence). The trim removed 1 base at V and 8 bases at J, leaving 14 bases unmatched. The CDR3 has 17 residues. In DNA form, the CDR3 reads TGTGCCAGCAGCCAAGTCGTTTCGGGACAGGGTTTAAGCGGCTACACCTTC. Its translation is CASSQVVSGQGLSGYTF.

The V call is TRBV25-1, the J call TRBJ2-1; 8 bases align to TRBD2. The CDR3 spans 14 residues. V trimming: 4 bases; J trimming: 5 bases; junction bases outside the gene matches: 4. The germline CDR1 and CDR2 sequences are MGHDK and SYGVNS. As DNA, the CDR3 is TGTGCCAGCAGTGTAGCGGGGTCAAACAATGAGCAGTTCTTC. As protein: CASSVAGSNNEQFF.

This clone was detected a few times. The V call is TRBV29-1, the J call TRBJ1-2; TRBD1 aligns across 7 bases. Germline V gives CDR1 SQVTM, CDR2 ANQGSEA. Germline trimming cut 1 base from V and 7 bases from J; bases unmatched to any gene: 12. This CDR3 is built from 15 residues. This CDR3 is CSVEGSGGRMGGYTF. The CDR3 DNA reads TGCAGCGTTGAAGGTTCAGGGGGTCGGATGGGTGGCTACACCTTC.

The chain employs TRBV9 and TRBJ2-1, with TRBD2 matching 9 bases. There are 15 residues in the CDR3. V dropped 3 bases and J dropped 0; count of bases not matched to a gene: 1. The germline V gene has CDR1 SGDLS and CDR2 YYNGEE. CDR3 sequence: CASSALAGSYNEQFF. The CDR3 DNA is TGTGCCAGCAGCGCACTAGCGGGCTCCTACAATGAGCAGTTCTTC.

In its sample, this clone was seen a few times. J is TRBJ1-1 and V is TRBV14, with a tentative D call TRBD1 (5 bases). Between the trimmed V and J ends, which lost 4 bases and 1 base, there was a span of 10 bases. The CDR3 sequence is 14 residues long. Germline loops: CDR1 SGHDN, CDR2 FVKESK. The CDR3 DNA sequence: TGTGCCAGCAGCCCTACAGGCTGGAACACTGAAGCTTTCTTT. This encodes CASSPTGWNTEAFF.

The chain has TRBV7-2 and TRBJ2-1; 9 positions match TRBD2. The CDR3 length is 17 residues. V shed 5 bases, J shed 5 bases, and the junction held 13 bases outside the gene matches. Germline assignment: CDR1 SGHTA and CDR2 FQGNSA. CDR3 in amino acids: CASSPIAGVSVNNEQFF. The CDR3 nucleotides are TGTGCCAGCAGCCCTATAGCGGGGGTCTCGGTTAACAATGAGCAGTTCTTC.

This clone has a single count. The chain has TRBV6-5 and TRBJ2-5; perhaps TRBD2 as D (6 bases). Germline CDR1 reads MNHEY; CDR2 reads SVGAGI. The CDR3 contains 14 residues. V was shortened by 0 bases and J by 3 bases, with 8 bases between the two germline ends. CDR3 loop: CASSYSGEEETQYF. For the CDR3, the DNA is TGTGCCAGCAGTTACTCGGGGGAGGAAGAGACCCAGTACTTC.

Notes on this clone: The final CDR3 position lacks the conserved phenylalanine or tryptophan, pointing to a likely read error. No DNA is shown, since the ends of the CDR3 on it are uncertain; the CDR3 is the one TCRdb lists. The chain carries TRBV3-1 (or the pseudogene TRBV3-2) and TRBJ1-6; TRBD1 reflects the table's D call only, with no check against the DNA. CDR1 and CDR2 (germline): LGHDT, YNNKEL (reference sequence). The CDR3 is 11 residues long, counting both termini. CDR3: CASADWTGKSV.

This chain connects TRBV19 to TRBJ1-1; the D is unclear. Germline V CDR1 and CDR2: LNHDA, SQIVND (reference sequence). V dropped 1 base and J dropped 7 bases, with 13 bases sitting between them. The CDR3 loop spans 14 amino acids. This CDR3 is CASSIGLPGNEAFF. As DNA, the CDR3 is TGTGCCAGTAGTATAGGCCTCCCGGGGAATGAAGCTTTCTTT.

The genes are TRBV24-1 and TRBJ2-3; 7 bases agree with TRBD2. Germline CDR1 is KGHDR and CDR2 is SFDVKD. The CDR3 has 16 amino acids. J was trimmed by 1 base and V by 5 bases; bases with no gene match: 8. This CDR3 reads CATSASRLAGTDTQYF. The DNA of the CDR3 is TGTGCCACCAGTGCGAGCAGGCTAGCGGGCACAGATACGCAGTATTTT.

The gene calls are TRBV4-2 and TRBJ2-2; maybe TRBD2 (6 bases). The CDR3 runs 14 residues. CDR1 is LGHNA, CDR2 YNFKEQ, per germline. The V and J ends lost 4 bases and 5 bases respectively, with 11 bases between them. The CDR3 bases are TGTGCCAGCAGCCTTGAACGGGGGACCGGGGAGCTGTTTTTT. Amino acid sequence: CASSLERGTGELFF.

The V gene is TRBV3-1 (or the pseudogene TRBV3-2), the J gene TRBJ2-3; the D gene is possibly TRBD1 (6 bases). Trimming took off 4 bases at V and 1 base at J, with 12 bases between the two ends. Germline CDR1 LGHDT, CDR2 YNNKEL (reference sequence). This CDR3 is 15 amino acids long. The CDR3 region has the DNA TGTGCCAGCAGCCTTGGGGCAGGGGGCACAGATACGCAGTATTTT. This codes for CASSLGAGGTDTQYF.

This clone occurred a few times. The chain recombines TRBV4-2 with TRBJ2-7, with D perhaps TRBD1 (6 bases). CDR1 is LGHNA, CDR2 YNFKEQ, per germline. V dropped 3 bases and J dropped 5 bases, with 17 bases sitting between them. CDR3 length equals 15 residues. CDR3 nucleotides: TGTGCCAGCAGCCACCCAGGGTCAGGGGCCCACGAGCAGTACTTC. Residues: CASSHPGSGAHEQYF.